These T cell receptor beta chains were read from a single sample in a study of blood T cell repertoires in COVID-19. Generated by immunoSEQ multiplex PCR, the TCRdb table keeps only in-frame clones and is missing some. In the table there are 310,000 or so clones, around 88% of which are singletons. Input material: peripheral blood. These receptors all come from a woman aged 45-59 years with acute or convalescent COVID-19. The conserved cysteine and the conserved F or W are not part of the CDR3 here.

v_gene,j_gene,CDR3aa
TRBV5-4,TRBJ2-2,ASGGYKAGGELF
TRBV14,TRBJ2-1,ASSQTSSGEQF
TRBV9,TRBJ1-6,ASSVGTGTNSPLH
TRBV6-4,TRBJ2-5,ASSPRGKVETQY
TRBV4-2,TRBJ1-2,ASSQDGDGTGGQDGYT
TRBV27,TRBJ1-1,ASSSPPGRAEGTEAF
TRBV19,TRBJ1-2,ASQPIGGSLDYGYT
TRBV6-1,TRBJ1-1,ASSEARYTEAF
TRBV6-4,TRBJ2-5,ASSEGGGGQETQY
TRBV9,TRBJ2-2,ASSVDREGTGELF
TRBV5-1,TRBJ2-1,ASSFASSGGYNEQF
TRBV7-2,TRBJ2-7,ASSLVGGTAIYEQY
TRBV28,TRBJ1-1,ASSPGGAVNTEAF
TRBV2,TRBJ2-5,ASQGWETQY
TRBV19,TRBJ1-1,ASSIKVRGTEAF
TRBV19,TRBJ1-5,ASTIRDRGNQPQH
TRBV25-1,TRBJ2-5,ASSEPGQGAGETQY
TRBV4-1,TRBJ1-4,ASSQAGLVGKLF
TRBV10-3,TRBJ2-3,AISVDSRGDTQY
TRBV5-1,TRBJ2-3,ASSLDLAGLSDTQY
TRBV7-3,TRBJ1-4,ASSPTGQGEKLF
TRBV30,TRBJ2-3,AWKGSGGDTQY
TRBV7-9,TRBJ1-4,ASSSGMVGEKLF
TRBV14,TRBJ1-2,ASSQGYSPYGYT
TRBV6-4,TRBJ2-6,ASSQQGTGANVLT
TRBV28,TRBJ1-2,ASSLSQGRGYT
TRBV7-2,TRBJ1-6,ASSLMFSTAGSPLH
TRBV5-1,TRBJ2-3,ASSVDRGLTDTQY
TRBV24-1,TRBJ2-1,ATSAQLAGGNVEQF
TRBV30,TRBJ2-1,AWAPSYNEQF
TRBV3-1/TRBV3-2,TRBJ2-2,ASSPLRGNTGELF
TRBV19,TRBJ1-2,ASSKLTEDYGYT
TRBV7-2,TRBJ2-5,ASSFRQRETQY
TRBV18,TRBJ2-3,ASSGAGSSTDTQY
TRBV19,TRBJ1-4,ASCTSRTNEKLF
TRBV16,TRBJ2-3,ASSQSTDTDTQY
TRBV2,TRBJ1-2,ASSEAPGVLNYGYT
TRBV18,TRBJ2-2,ASSPPIAGAYTGELF
TRBV12-3/TRBV12-4,TRBJ1-2,ASSYRENYGYT
TRBV7-2,TRBJ2-3,ASSLGGGRARDTQY
TRBV6-2/TRBV6-3,TRBJ1-1,ASSPTHSTGATEAF
TRBV7-3,TRBJ2-5,ASSLGAAGGAETQY
TRBV27,TRBJ2-1,ASSSGTSGNNEQF
TRBV6-5,TRBJ1-4,ASSPRQGGEKLF
TRBV6-5,TRBJ1-1,ASIFGQGGTEAF
TRBV29-1,TRBJ1-2,SVEGQNYGYT
TRBV18,TRBJ2-1,ASSRPGHKNNEQF
TRBV6-6,TRBJ1-2,ASSPFYGYT
TRBV19,TRBJ1-2,ASSGRPFYGYT
TRBV7-2,TRBJ1-6,ASSLGTGSPHSPLH
TRBV20-1,TRBJ1-1,SAFRLEAF
TRBV6-5,TRBJ2-1,ASRVTSGGGEQF
TRBV11-2,TRBJ2-1,ASSLDRVSAGNEQF